One sample yielded the 6 T cell receptor beta chains listed below, sequenced in a study of blood T cell repertoires in COVID-19 (dated by TCRdb to 2020 to 2022). Libraries were constructed by the immunoSEQ multiplex PCR assay. TCRdb carries this immuneACCESS record with in-frame sequences only. Its versions omit some clonotypes, under half of them owing to an unresolved V gene in the studies checked, with the rest unexplained. The table for this sample lists under 100,000 clones; approximately 84% of them were counted only once. 25% of the sample is held by the ten biggest clonotypes. The sequenced sample consisted of peripheral blood. These receptors were obtained from a man older than 75 with active or convalescent COVID-19.

The J gene is TRBJ1-1, the V gene TRBV19; D is possibly TRBD1 (6 bases). Trimming removed 4 bases at V and 5 bases at J, with 14 bases between. Germline loops: CDR1 LNHDA, CDR2 SQIVND (reference sequence). CDR3 length equals 14 residues. CDR3 residues: CASSKRGINTEAFF. DNA of the CDR3: TGTGCCAGTAGTAAAAGGGGGATTAATACTGAAGCTTTCTTT.

The rearrangement links TRBV6-1 to TRBJ2-7, with TRBD2 identical over 7 bases. Germline-derived CDR1 and CDR2 are MNHNS and SASEGT. Trimming cost V 0 bases and J 6 bases; bases outside gene matches: 8. The CDR3 has 15 residues. The CDR3, as DNA: TGTGCCAGCAGTGAAGCTGGGACGGGAGGAGGCGAGCAGTACTTC. Protein product: CASSEAGTGGGEQYF.

Notes on this clone: Its ends do not fully match the called genes, so a read error is possible. The V and J genes are TRBV2 and TRBJ2-7; no clear D gene. This CDR3 has 15 residues. Germline V lookup: CDR1 SNHLY, CDR2 FYNNEI. CDR3 in DNA: TGTGCCAGCAGTGAATTTGGCCCCACCTCCGACGAGCAGTACTTC. It encodes CASSEFGPTSDEQYF.

CDR3: CASSRDFETGEQYF. The CDR3 nucleotides read TGTGCCAGCAGCCGGGACTTTGAAACGGGCGAGCAGTACTTC. This chain joins TRBV4-2 and TRBJ2-7; perhaps TRBD2 as D (6 bases). The V gene's germline CDR1 is LGHNA and CDR2 YNFKEQ. This CDR3 region has 14 residues. The ends were cut back, 4 bases at V and 6 bases at J, with 16 bases in the middle.

This chain links TRBV29-1 with TRBJ2-7, with a tentative D call TRBD1 (5 bases). CDR1 and CDR2 (germline): SQVTM, ANQGSEA. The CDR3 has 11 amino acids. Trimming pared 5 bases from V and 1 base from J, leaving 6 bases between. The chain's CDR3 is CSVQGSYEQYF. As DNA, the CDR3 is TGCAGCGTTCAGGGATCCTACGAGCAGTACTTC.

The chain uses TRBV10-2 and TRBJ2-5; 10 bases line up with TRBD2. This CDR3 is 13 amino acids long. CDR1 is WSHSY, CDR2 SAAADI, per germline. Losses at the gene ends were 9 bases for V and 1 base for J; bases not matched to a gene: 2. DNA of the CDR3: TGCGCCAGTCGGACTAGCGGCCAAGAGACCCAGTACTTC. Its protein product is CASRTSGQETQYF.